These 2 T cell receptor beta chains were sequenced from one sample in a study of response to subunit inactivated influenza vaccine. TCRdb reanalysed the RT-PCR reads using MiXCR and keeps one entry per CDR3 protein. The sample consists of around 520,000 distinct CDR3 sequences, less than 30% of them appearing once. This specimen consisted of CD4+ T cells sorted from PBMCs, obtained approximately 5 days after vaccination. The receptors shown here come from a man in his fifties who received an inactivated influenza vaccine.

The sample holds a few counts of this clonotype. The chain links TRBV6-5 to TRBJ1-5; possible D gene TRBD1, 6 bases. Trimming removed 2 bases from V and 4 bases from J, with 9 bases in between. The CDR3 consists of 14 residues. CDR1 and CDR2 from the germline V gene are MNHEY and SVGAGI. The CDR3 loop is CASSYIGQNQPQHF. CDR3 coding DNA: TGTGCCAGCAGTTACATAGGACAGAATCAGCCCCAGCATTTT.

This clonotype has more than one count but fewer than ten. The chain joins TRBV20-1 to TRBJ2-4; D is ambiguous. V lost 3 bases and J 7 bases, leaving 10 bases between the germline ends. In germline, CDR1 is DFQATT, CDR2 SNEGSKA (reference sequence). CDR3 size: 12 residues. The CDR3 sequence is CSASNNRNIQYF. CDR3 bases: TGCAGTGCTAGCAATAATAGGAACATTCAGTACTTC.